One sample yielded the 27 T cell receptor beta chains listed below, sequenced in a study of chemoradiotherapy in HPV16-positive cancers (dated 2022 in TCRdb). Libraries were constructed by the immunoSEQ multiplex PCR assay. Here the immuneACCESS table is served through TCRdb, limited to in-frame sequences with V and J called. Missing clones are a known gap in these copies; in checked studies unresolved V genes cover under half, and the rest lacks a known reason. A total of 13,000 or so clones appear in this sample, around 89% of them only once. 2% to 3% of the sample rests with the top ten. Here the sequenced sample was blood, taken from a patient who underwent chemoradiotherapy. The receptors stem from a human donor with HPV-associated anogenital cancer.

V and J are TRBV9 and TRBJ2-5, with D hard to call. This CDR3 region has 14 residues. With 0 bases removed from V and 1 base from J, the gap between germline ends came to 7 bases. The germline V gene encodes CDR1 SGDLS and CDR2 YYNGEE. CDR3 protein: CASSVGAPQETQYF. The DNA for the CDR3 is TGTGCCAGCAGCGTAGGAGCGCCCCAAGAGACCCAGTACTTC.

Here the CDR3 DNA reads TGTGCCTTACAAACCGGGACAGGGAAACACTATGGCTACACCTTC. Residues: CALQTGTGKHYGYTF. The rearrangement uses TRBV30 and TRBJ1-2; 9 bases agree with TRBD1. J lost 3 bases, V lost 7 bases, and 12 bases had no gene match. Germline V gene sequence: CDR1 GTSNPN, CDR2 SVGIG (reference sequence). This CDR3 is 15 amino acids long.

As for this clone: One end of the junction does not line up with germline, which may come from a read error. The chain couples TRBV11-2 to TRBJ1-3; 10 nucleotides match TRBD1. Germline lookup yields CDR1 SGHAT and CDR2 FQNNGV. This CDR3 comprises 14 residues. CDR3 nucleotides: TGTGCCAGCAGCTTTCGGACAGGGGGAAACACCACATATTTT. The encoded protein is CASSFRTGGNTTYF.

This clone is a singleton in its sample. The chain joins TRBV5-6 to TRBJ1-1; a weak D match, TRBD1 (6 bases). The CDR3 sequence is 15 residues long. Germline CDR1 reads SGHDT; CDR2 reads YYEEEE. V gave up 4 bases and J gave up 3 bases, with 16 bases separating them. Here the CDR3 reads CASSQVRGIHTEAFF. CDR3 nucleotides: TGTGCCAGCAGCCAGGTCAGGGGTATCCACACTGAAGCTTTCTTT.

The CDR3 loop is CASSLQGLSYNSPLHF. The CDR3 DNA sequence: TGCGCCAGCAGCTTGCAGGGGCTTTCCTATAATTCACCCCTCCACTTT. The rearrangement links TRBV5-1 to TRBJ1-6; tentatively, D is TRBD1 (6 bases). Germline V gene sequence: CDR1 SGHRS, CDR2 YFSETQ. There are 16 residues in the CDR3. The V and J ends lost 1 base and 1 base respectively, with 9 bases between them.

The chain uses TRBV19 and TRBJ1-2; 9 bases match TRBD1. The CDR3 is 15 amino acids. Germline lookup yields CDR1 LNHDA and CDR2 SQIVND (reference sequence). Germline trimming cut 5 bases from V and 2 bases from J; bases unmatched to any gene: 6. CDR3: CASSVTGGRNYGYTF. CDR3 bases: TGTGCCAGTAGTGTTACAGGGGGCCGAAACTATGGCTACACCTTC.

This chain links TRBV6-1 with TRBJ1-1; D uncertain. This CDR3 is 13 amino acids long. Per germline, CDR1 MNHNS and CDR2 SASEGT. V lost 2 bases, J lost 1 base, and 5 bases lay in between. As DNA, the CDR3 is TGTGCCAGCAGTGAATGGGGGAACACTGAAGCTTTCTTT. Translating gives CASSEWGNTEAFF.

The chain uses TRBV6-4 and TRBJ2-2; TRBD2 might be the D (6 bases). The ends were cut back, 5 bases at V and 3 bases at J, with 10 bases in the middle. Germline lookup yields CDR1 MRHNA and CDR2 SNTAGT. The CDR3 length is 14 residues. Written as DNA, the CDR3 is TGTGCCAGCAGTCGGGGGATGGACACCGGGGAGCTGTTTTTT. Translating gives CASSRGMDTGELFF.

CDR3 coding DNA: TGCGCCAGCAGCTTCGGAGCGGGGGGCCGGGGAGATACGCAGTATTTT. This translates into CASSFGAGGRGDTQYF. V usage is TRBV5-1 and J usage is TRBJ2-3, with 9 positions matching TRBD2. This CDR3 is built from 16 residues. Per the germline V gene, CDR1 is SGHRS and CDR2 is YFSETQ. Losses at the gene ends were 2 bases for V and 5 bases for J; bases not matched to a gene: 9.

The chain uses TRBV11-2 and TRBJ1-1; weak D call: TRBD1 (6 bases). Germline values: CDR1 SGHAT, CDR2 FQNNGV. The V end was cut by 4 bases, the J end by 2 bases, with 14 bases between. The CDR3 contains 15 residues. The CDR3 nucleotides are TGTGCCAGCAGCTCGGCGTGGACAGCTAACACTGAAGCTTTCTTT. Protein: CASSSAWTANTEAFF.

The rearrangement uses TRBV5-5 and TRBJ1-5; TRBD1 matches 7 bases. There are 18 residues in the CDR3. Losses at the gene ends were 4 bases for V and 1 base for J; bases not matched to a gene: 14. CDR1 and CDR2 (germline): SGHKS, YYEKEE (reference sequence). The CDR3 loop is CASSPMPTPQGSNQPQHF. The DNA of the CDR3 is TGTGCCAGCAGCCCTATGCCGACCCCACAGGGGAGCAATCAGCCCCAGCATTTT.

This clone was detected once. The V gene is TRBV5-1, the J gene TRBJ2-2; 9 positions agree with TRBD2. The CDR3 is 17 residues long. Germline V lookup: CDR1 SGHRS, CDR2 YFSETQ. V shed 2 bases and J 1 base; nucleotides not matched to a gene: 6. The CDR3 sequence is CASSFPAGGMNTGELFF. Here the CDR3 DNA reads TGCGCCAGCAGCTTCCCGGCGGGGGGGATGAACACCGGGGAGCTGTTTTTT.

J is TRBJ2-5 and V is TRBV6-6; D is uncertain. This CDR3 comprises 11 residues. CDR1 and CDR2 from the germline V gene are MNHNY and SVGAGI (reference sequence). Trimming shortened V by 2 bases and J by 2 bases, and 0 bases separated the two germline ends. The CDR3 sequence: CASSYQETQYF. CDR3 bases: TGTGCCAGCAGTTACCAAGAGACCCAGTACTTC.

This chain joins TRBV6-6 and TRBJ2-3; possible D gene TRBD1, 5 bases. The germline V and J ends were trimmed by 0 bases and 5 bases, with 12 bases remaining between them. The CDR3 sequence is 15 residues long. Germline assignment: CDR1 MNHNY and CDR2 SVGAGI (reference sequence). The CDR3 region is CASSYSGPSGDTQYF. In nucleotides, the CDR3 is TGTGCCAGCAGTTACTCGGGGCCCTCGGGAGATACGCAGTATTTT.

This clone was observed a handful of times. This sequence joins TRBV7-8 and TRBJ2-3; 7 nucleotides line up with TRBD2. Germline CDR1 is SGHVS and CDR2 is FQNEAQ. The CDR3 loop spans 15 amino acids. V trimming: 5 bases; J trimming: 1 base; junction bases outside the gene matches: 6. The CDR3 DNA sequence: TGTGCCAGCAGCCCGCCCCGGGGGGGCACAGATACGCAGTATTTT. Its translation: CASSPPRGGTDTQYF.

DNA of the CDR3: TGTGCCACGGGGACAGACTATAACACCGGGGAGCTGTTTTTT. Amino acid sequence: CATGTDYNTGELFF. The chain carries TRBV7-6 and TRBJ2-2, with 7 positions matching TRBD1. The junction had 7 bases not matched to a gene; V was cut back by 10 bases and J by 2 bases. The CDR3 spans 14 residues. CDR1 is SGHVS and CDR2 is FNYEAQ in the germline V gene.

The V call is TRBV4-2, the J call TRBJ1-6; 7 bases fit TRBD1. The germline V gene has CDR1 LGHNA and CDR2 YNFKEQ. CDR3 length: 14 residues. Unmatched junction bases numbered 2, after V lost 4 bases and J lost 5 bases. The CDR3 nucleotides are TGTGCCAGCAGCCCAGGACAGGATAATTCACCCCTCCACTTT. Translation: CASSPGQDNSPLHF.

The chain links TRBV7-2 to TRBJ1-4; maybe TRBD1 (6 bases). Trimming removed 3 bases at V and 6 bases at J, with 11 bases between. CDR1 is SGHTA, CDR2 FQGNSA, per germline. The CDR3 contains 14 residues. The CDR3 DNA reads TGTGCCAGCAGCTTCGGGGGCGGGGATGAAAAACTGTTTTTT. This sequence encodes CASSFGGGDEKLFF.

The chain joins TRBV20-1 to TRBJ2-3; D possibly corresponds to TRBD1 (5 bases). The V end was cut by 4 bases, the J end by 6 bases, with 8 bases between. Germline loops: CDR1 DFQATT, CDR2 SNEGSKA (reference sequence). The CDR3 is made up of 11 amino acids. CDR3 sequence: CSAKGMDTQYF. In DNA, the CDR3 is TGCAGTGCTAAGGGGATGGATACGCAGTATTTT.

The rearrangement links TRBV7-8 to TRBJ2-1; D is unresolved. V lost 1 base and J 8 bases, leaving 12 bases between the germline ends. CDR1 is SGHVS and CDR2 is FQNEAQ in the germline V gene. The CDR3 has 14 amino acids. CDR3 nucleotides: TGTGCCAGCAGCTTAGGGCCCGCGTGGGATGAGCAGTTCTTC. Amino acids: CASSLGPAWDEQFF.

The V and J genes are TRBV6-5 and TRBJ1-6; D might be TRBD1 (5 bases). V was shortened by 1 base and J by 7 bases, with 11 bases between the two germline ends. The germline CDR1 and CDR2 sequences are MNHEY and SVGAGI. The CDR3 is 15 residues long. Written as DNA, the CDR3 is TGTGCCAGCAGTTACTATGGGACCGTAAATTCACCCCTCCACTTT. Amino acid sequence: CASSYYGTVNSPLHF.

This chain joins TRBV2 and TRBJ2-2; 9 nucleotides align to TRBD2. After removal of 10 bases from V and 4 bases from J, the junction contained 4 bases not matched to a gene. CDR3 size: 13 residues. Germline CDR1 is SNHLY and CDR2 is FYNNEI. The CDR3 spells CAIAGGGTGELFF. CDR3 nucleotides: TGTGCCATCGCGGGGGGGGGCACCGGGGAGCTGTTTTTT.

The rearrangement links TRBV28 to TRBJ2-7; D is unresolved. V was clipped by 6 bases and J by 6 bases, with 9 bases between them. CDR3 length: 11 residues. Looked up from germline, CDR1 is MDHEN and CDR2 is SYDVKM. The CDR3: CASSLSREQYF. CDR3 DNA: TGTGCCAGCAGCCTTTCCCGCGAGCAGTACTTC.

V usage is TRBV6-6 and J usage is TRBJ2-1; D is uncertain. V lost 4 bases, J lost 3 bases, and 7 bases lay in between. CDR3 length: 13 amino acids. The V gene's germline CDR1 is MNHNY and CDR2 SVGAGI (reference sequence). CDR3 nucleotides: TGTGCCAGCAGTTCGACTGGCTACAATGAGCAGTTCTTC. The encoded protein is CASSSTGYNEQFF.

The V call is TRBV21-1, the J call TRBJ2-7; the table assigns TRBD1, which was not confirmed against the DNA. TRBV21-1 is classified as a pseudogene. There are 12 residues in the CDR3. The CDR3 is CARQGITYEQYF. The CDR3 DNA reads as TGTGCCCGTCAGGGGATCACCTACGAGCAGTACTTC.

The chain combines TRBV6-6 with TRBJ2-5, with 11 bases fitting TRBD2. Germline trimming cut 2 bases from V and 3 bases from J; bases unmatched to any gene: 2. The CDR3 has 15 amino acids. The germline V gene encodes CDR1 MNHNY and CDR2 SVGAGI (reference sequence). As DNA, the CDR3 is TGTGCCAGCAGTTACCCGGGACTAGCGGAAGAGACCCAGTACTTC. Encoded protein: CASSYPGLAEETQYF.

The gene calls are TRBV12-5 and TRBJ2-1, with TRBD2 matching 14 bases. The CDR3 runs 19 residues. J gave up 5 bases and V 3 bases, and 12 bases lay outside the gene matches. CDR1 is LGHNT, CDR2 FRNRAP, per germline. In DNA form, the CDR3 reads TGTGCTAGTGGTTTTAGGACTAGCGGGGGGCACAGGCAGGACAATGAGCAGTTCTTC. Translated, it gives CASGFRTSGGHRQDNEQFF.